This is a list of T cell receptor beta chains from one sample in a study of blood T cell repertoires in COVID-19. The repertoire was sequenced with immunoSEQ multiplex PCR; TCRdb's copy has only in-frame clones and lacks some. The sample lists fewer than 250,000 clones; around 82% were seen once. The source material was PBMCs or T cells enriched from blood (not recorded which). The receptors were sampled from a woman aged 45-60 years who had been exposed to COVID-19. Both conserved end residues are part of each CDR3. The D gene is left open where the match is weak. Size tells how often a clone was seen (once, few, many) or the class of an expanded clone, and some rows leave it out.

TGCGCCAGCAGCCTCGGGACAGGGGATTTGGACACCATATATTTT	CASSLGTGDLDTIYF	TRBV5-1	NA	15	TRBJ1-3	TRBD1
TGTGCCAGCAGCTTAGGACAGGGGCAAGTAATTCAGTACTTC	CASSLGQGQVIQYF	TRBV11-3	once	14	TRBJ2-4	TRBD1
TGTGCCAGCTCACCTGGGGCCTTAGCGGTTCGGGAGCAGTACTTC	CASSPGALAVREQYF	TRBV18	once	15	TRBJ2-7	NA
TGTGCCACCAGTGATCCGCCCAGGGGTGACTATGGCTACACCTTC	CATSDPPRGDYGYTF	TRBV24-1	NA	15	TRBJ1-2	NA
TGTGCCAGCAGCTTGCTAGGTAGCAATCAGCCCCAGCATTTT	CASSLLGSNQPQHF	TRBV7-9	few	14	TRBJ1-5	NA
TGTGCGTGTGGAGGGTTGGGTGAAGCTTTCTTT	CACGGLGEAFF	TRBV30	NA	11	TRBJ1-1	NA
TGTGCCAGCAGCTCTGACAGGGTGGCTGGAAACACCATATATTTT	CASSSDRVAGNTIYF	TRBV3-1/TRBV3-2	NA	15	TRBJ1-3	TRBD1
TGCGCCAGCAGCCCCCACGTACAGGGCCATAGTAACTATGGCTACACCTTC	CASSPHVQGHSNYGYTF	TRBV4-1	NA	17	TRBJ1-2	NA
TGTGCCAGCAGCGCGATCGTCAACTATGGCTACACCTTC	CASSAIVNYGYTF	TRBV14	NA	13	TRBJ1-2	NA
TGTGCCAGCACCCCGGGACAGGGGATGCCCCAGCATTTT	CASTPGQGMPQHF	TRBV28	NA	13	TRBJ1-5	TRBD1
TGCGCCAGCAGTGAGTCGAGGGGGATCACTGAAGCTTTCTTT	CASSESRGITEAFF	TRBV10-1	NA	14	TRBJ1-1	NA
TGTGCCAGCAACGTGGGGCCTGAAAAACTGTTTTTT	CASNVGPEKLFF	TRBV28	NA	12	TRBJ1-4	NA
TGCGCCAGCAGCCCTAGGGAGGGCCCCTACGAGCAGTACTTC	CASSPREGPYEQYF	TRBV4-3	once	14	TRBJ2-7	TRBD2
TGTGCCAGCTCACCAGAAAACAGGGGAGAAAAACTGTTTTTT	CASSPENRGEKLFF	TRBV18	few	14	TRBJ1-4	TRBD1
TGTGCCAGCAGCCAAGACGGGACAGGGGGGTATGGCTACACCTTC	CASSQDGTGGYGYTF	TRBV14	NA	15	TRBJ1-2	TRBD1
TGTGCCAGCAGCCAACGAAGCGGCGGGGAGCTGTTTTTT	CASSQRSGGELFF	TRBV5-4	NA	13	TRBJ2-2	NA
TGCGCCAGTCGGTCCAAGAGGACAGGGGGCGAGGTGACTGAAGCTTTCTTT	CASRSKRTGGEVTEAFF	TRBV10-2	NA	17	TRBJ1-1	TRBD1
TGCGCCAGCAGCCAAGGGACAGGGGGCCCTTTCTCTGGAAACACCATATATTTT	CASSQGTGGPFSGNTIYF	TRBV4-1	NA	18	TRBJ1-3	TRBD1
TGTGCCAGCAGCCCCCGGTGGCTAGCGGGGGCTAACACCGGGGAGCTGTTTTTT	CASSPRWLAGANTGELFF	TRBV11-2	NA	18	TRBJ2-2	TRBD2
TGTGCCAGCAGCCCTACGGGGGGGACATATAACTACAATGAGCAGTTCTTC	CASSPTGGTYNYNEQFF	TRBV7-3	NA	17	TRBJ2-1	TRBD2
TGTGCCAGCAGCCCACCCGGACAGGGGGTGAGGGCTTTCTTT	CASSPPGQGVRAFF	TRBV7-2	NA	14	TRBJ1-1	TRBD1
TGTGCCAGCAGCTTGAGTTCCAACTATGGCTACACCTTC	CASSLSSNYGYTF	TRBV7-3	NA	13	TRBJ1-2	NA
TGTGCCAGCAGTTTAGGGACTAGCGGGGGGTTAAAGACCCAGTACTTC	CASSLGTSGGLKTQYF	TRBV6-5	NA	16	TRBJ2-5	TRBD2
TGTGCCGGGGGGGGTGAGGGAGCCCCTAATCAGCCCCAGCATTTT	CAGGGEGAPNQPQHF	TRBV6-5	NA	15	TRBJ1-5	NA
TGTGCCACCAGCAGAGAATACAGGGCGGAAGCTTTCTTT	CATSREYRAEAFF	TRBV15	NA	13	TRBJ1-1	NA
TGTGCCAGCAGCCCGGGGTATAGCAATCAGCCCCAGCATTTT	CASSPGYSNQPQHF	TRBV11-2	NA	14	TRBJ1-5	NA
TGTGCCAGCAGTGAAGGATACCGGGACAGGGGGGAAAAACTGTTTTTT	CASSEGYRDRGEKLFF	TRBV25-1	NA	16	TRBJ1-4	TRBD1
TGCGCCAGCAGCCAAGGGGCACTTTCCAAAAACATTCAGTACTTC	CASSQGALSKNIQYF	TRBV4-3	NA	15	TRBJ2-4	NA
TGTGCCAGCAGTTTTCAAACTAGGCATGAGCAGTTCTTC	CASSFQTRHEQFF	TRBV12-3/TRBV12-4	NA	13	TRBJ2-1	NA
TGTGCCAGCAACCCGACAGGCCAATATGGCTACACCTTC	CASNPTGQYGYTF	TRBV6-2/TRBV6-3	NA	13	TRBJ1-2	NA
TGTGCCAGCAGTTTAGGGCTAGCGGGGGGAAGTACAGATACGCAGTATTTT	CASSLGLAGGSTDTQYF	TRBV6-2/TRBV6-3	NA	17	TRBJ2-3	TRBD2
TGTGCCAGCAGCCAATCAGGGGGCACCGGGAACTATGGCTACACCTTC	CASSQSGGTGNYGYTF	TRBV3-1/TRBV3-2	many	16	TRBJ1-2	TRBD1
TGCGCCAGCAGCCTACAGACAGTTTCTACCACTGAAGCTTTCTTT	CASSLQTVSTTEAFF	TRBV5-1	few	15	TRBJ1-1	NA
TGTGCCACGACTTCTCCCGGGACAGGGGACGGCTACACCTTC	CATTSPGTGDGYTF	TRBV10-3	NA	14	TRBJ1-2	TRBD1